The clone carrying this T cell receptor (beta chain) was found a few times. What it binds is not known. This entry belongs to a study of T cells after yellow fever vaccination. Overall study findings and caveats: Of the clonotypes, a small share occurred in both CD4 and CD8 compartments. Booster samples showed a return of most primary-vaccination clones (roughly 95% CD4, approximately 88% CD8).

V lost 0 bases and J lost 4, with 13 bases in between. The CDR3 spans 15 residues. Germline V gives CDR1 SGDLS, CDR2 YYNGEE. A 5'RACE template-switching step, the method used to make TCR cDNA, added a universal primer site and UMIs. TCRdb redid the calling of the 5' RACE reads with MiXCR, one entry per CDR3 protein. In the table there are around 500,000 distinct CDR3 sequences, 21% of which are singletons. The gene calls are TRBV9 and TRBJ2-5, with D maybe TRBD1 (6 bases). This sequence originates from a man between 18 and 29 years old who received the YFV17D yellow fever vaccine. Sequenced material: PBMCs, taken approximately 22 days after the first yellow fever vaccination. This CDR3 reads CASSVEGGMTETQYF. In nucleotides, the CDR3 is TGTGCCAGCAGCGTAGAAGGGGGAATGACAGAGACCCAGTACTTC.